This T cell receptor (beta chain) was captured in a study of regulatory T cells in long-lasting Graves disease. Findings and limits, study-wide: Patients whose Graves' disease persisted exhibited lower TCR diversity than those newly diagnosed.

Time point described: persistent/refractory GD, antithyroid drugs over 5 years with positive TRAb. Following extraction of RNA from PBMCs, that RNA was used to make the TCR library. Building the TCR beta libraries relied on iRepertoire HTBI primers, and CDR3 regions underwent Arm-PCR. TCRdb passed the multiplex PCR reads through MiXCR, listing each CDR3 protein once. The data hold some 450,000 distinct CDR3 sequences, with about a quarter observed a single time. Germline CDR1 reads KGHSH; CDR2 reads LQKENI. The germline V and J ends were trimmed by 1 base and 3 bases, with 13 bases remaining between them. The CDR3 sequence is 15 residues long. At least ten counts were recorded for this clonotype. The antigen remains undetermined.

This sequence was found in a female donor with Graves disease. The sample here was peripheral blood mononuclear cells (PBMCs), taken when the disease was refractory, from a patient treated with antithyroid drugs. The chain is built from TRBV18 and TRBJ2-7; a possible D gene is TRBD2 (6 bases). The CDR3 loop reads CASSPRTGSSYEQYF. The CDR3 nucleotides are TGTGCCAGCTCACCACGGACCGGGAGTAGCTACGAGCAGTACTTC.